The 24 T cell receptor beta chains below come from one sample, sequenced in a study of T cell changes during pregnancy in multiple sclerosis. The table came from immunoSEQ multiplex PCR; TCRdb's copy has only in-frame clones and leaves some out. The sample yields 75,000 to 95,000 clones, around 90% seen once. Material: peripheral blood, obtained before pregnancy. The origin of the receptors is a female donor with multiple sclerosis, enrolled in a pregnancy study.

This clone showed up just once. V and J are TRBV4-3 and TRBJ1-2; 7 nucleotides match TRBD1. CDR1 is LGHNA, CDR2 YSLEER, per germline. The CDR3 has 16 residues. J was trimmed by 4 bases and V by 1 base; bases with no gene match: 9. CDR3 bases: TGCGCCAGCAGCCAAGTTGGCGGACAGGTGGGCTATGGCTACACCTTC. Its protein product is CASSQVGGQVGYGYTF.

This rearrangement joins TRBV4-2 to TRBJ2-1; the D is unclear. The CDR3 runs to 14 residues. Trimming took 0 bases from V and 5 from J, leaving 8 bases between them. Germline-derived CDR1 and CDR2 are LGHNA and YNFKEQ. The CDR3 DNA follows: TGTGCCAGCAGCCAAGAACGGGTAGACAATGAGCAGTTCTTC. As protein: CASSQERVDNEQFF.

The rearrangement uses TRBV7-9 and TRBJ1-2, with D perhaps TRBD1 (5 bases). Germline values: CDR1 SEHNR, CDR2 FQNEAQ (reference sequence). The V gene lost 5 bases and the J gene lost 0 bases, with 22 bases spanning the gap. This CDR3 is 18 amino acids long. This chain's CDR3 is CASSIKEAGRETNYGYTF. In DNA, the CDR3 is TGTGCCAGCAGCATCAAGGAGGCAGGGAGGGAAACTAACTATGGCTACACCTTC.

The gene calls are TRBV28 and TRBJ2-7; 12 bases align to TRBD2. This CDR3 region has 16 residues. Looked up from germline, CDR1 is MDHEN and CDR2 is SYDVKM. The V and J ends lost 6 bases and 6 bases, in that order; junction bases with no gene match: 12. The CDR3 here is CASSLPPASGRGEQYF. For the CDR3, the DNA is TGTGCCAGCAGCCTTCCCCCCGCTAGCGGGAGGGGCGAGCAGTACTTC.

This chain links TRBV5-1 with TRBJ2-3; 12 bases fit TRBD2. CDR1 is SGHRS, CDR2 YFSETQ, per germline. The trim removed 2 bases at V and 5 bases at J, leaving 9 bases unmatched. This CDR3 has 17 residues. CDR3 in amino acids: CASSFSTSGGRGDTQYF. The CDR3 DNA reads TGCGCCAGCAGCTTCTCGACTAGCGGGGGCAGGGGAGATACGCAGTATTTT.

The rearrangement links TRBV7-9 to TRBJ2-2; D not certain. The CDR3 has 15 residues. Trimming removed 2 bases at V and 3 bases at J, with 10 bases between. The germline V gene has CDR1 SEHNR and CDR2 FQNEAQ (reference sequence). The CDR3 sequence: CASSLKSSDTGELFF. CDR3 coding DNA: TGTGCCAGCAGCTTAAAAAGCTCTGACACCGGGGAGCTGTTTTTT.

This chain connects TRBV7-9 to TRBJ1-1; 10 bases align to TRBD1. V shed 3 bases and J 4 bases; nucleotides not matched to a gene: 14. This CDR3 has 18 amino acids. Germline CDR1 and CDR2: SEHNR and FQNEAQ (reference sequence). The chain's CDR3 is CASSFYLGQGLLGTEAFF. The CDR3 nucleotides are TGTGCCAGCAGCTTTTACCTGGGACAGGGGCTTTTGGGCACTGAAGCTTTCTTT.

The chain combines TRBV27 with TRBJ2-7; weak D call: TRBD1 (5 bases). V was clipped by 4 bases and J by 2 bases, with 15 bases between them. The length of the CDR3 is 15 residues. Germline V CDR1 and CDR2: MNHEY, SMNVEV (reference sequence). The CDR3 nucleotides are TGTGCCAGCAGTTCGCCTTTACAGGAACCCTACGAGCAGTACTTC. Protein product: CASSSPLQEPYEQYF.

V usage is TRBV2 and J usage is TRBJ1-5, with 7 bases that match TRBD1. After removal of 7 bases from V and 1 base from J, the junction contained 1 base not matched to a gene. Germline lookup yields CDR1 SNHLY and CDR2 FYNNEI. The CDR3 covers 13 residues. CDR3 sequence reads: CASMGQSNQPQHF. The CDR3, as DNA: TGTGCCAGCATGGGACAGAGCAATCAGCCCCAGCATTTT.

The chain is built from TRBV25-1 and TRBJ1-4; D is uncertain. V lost 1 base to trimming and J lost 3 bases, with 3 bases between them. Per germline, CDR1 MGHDK and CDR2 SYGVNS. The CDR3 loop spans 13 amino acids. The CDR3: CASSESANEKLFF. The CDR3 bases are TGTGCCAGCAGTGAATCAGCTAATGAAAAACTGTTTTTT.

J is TRBJ2-5 and V is TRBV11-2, with TRBD1 as a possible D gene (6 bases). Germline loops: CDR1 SGHAT, CDR2 FQNNGV. V lost 2 bases, J lost 5 bases, and 12 bases lay in between. This CDR3 comprises 14 residues. CDR3 loop: CASSLTGTKETQYF. CDR3 coding DNA: TGTGCCAGCAGCTTAACAGGGACGAAGGAGACCCAGTACTTC.

This clone has only one observation. V gene TRBV5-4 combines with J gene TRBJ2-5; 13 bases line up with TRBD2. The CDR3 totals 18 residues. CDR1 SGHNT and CDR2 YYREEE come from the germline V gene (reference sequence). With 4 bases clipped from V and 4 bases from J, the junction kept 13 bases outside the gene matches. CDR3 coding DNA: TGTGCCAGCAGCCTGGGACTAGCGGGGTTTATTAGTGGAGAGACCCAGTACTTC. Translating gives CASSLGLAGFISGETQYF.

The V call is TRBV7-2, the J call TRBJ2-2; 7 nucleotides align to TRBD2. The CDR3 has 16 amino acids. The V gene's germline CDR1 is SGHTA and CDR2 FQGNSA. The J segment lost 2 bases and the V segment lost 2 bases, leaving 5 bases of the junction unmatched. CDR3 sequence reads: CASSLQGEGNTGELFF. The DNA for the CDR3 is TGTGCCAGCAGCTTACAAGGGGAGGGAAACACCGGGGAGCTGTTTTTT.

The chain recombines TRBV9 with TRBJ2-3, with D tentatively TRBD2 (6 bases). With 4 bases removed from V and 3 bases from J, the gap between germline ends came to 21 bases. Germline assignment: CDR1 SGDLS and CDR2 YYNGEE. CDR3 length equals 17 residues. The CDR3 is CASSPAPGLALTDTQYF. The CDR3 nucleotides are TGTGCCAGCAGCCCGGCCCCGGGACTTGCCTTGACAGATACGCAGTATTTT.

The chain combines TRBV5-1 with TRBJ2-3; TRBD2 matches 16 bases. CDR3 size: 19 residues. Trimming at V came to 3 bases and at J to 0 bases, leaving 7 bases not matched to a gene. Looked up from germline, CDR1 is SGHRS and CDR2 is YFSETQ. Written as DNA, the CDR3 is TGCGCCAGCAGCTCCGTCCCGGGACTAGCGGGGGGGAGCACAGATACGCAGTATTTT. Translation gives CASSSVPGLAGGSTDTQYF.

The rearrangement links TRBV4-2 to TRBJ1-4; possible D gene TRBD1, 5 bases. Germline values: CDR1 LGHNA, CDR2 YNFKEQ. The CDR3 has 14 amino acids. Deletions cut 0 bases from V and 13 bases from J, with 15 bases between. The CDR3 DNA sequence: TGTGCCAGCAGCCAAGAGGATCGTCGGGGGGGACTGTTTTTT. It codes for CASSQEDRRGGLFF.

This chain links TRBV5-4 with TRBJ1-6; 7 nucleotides match TRBD1. V lost 7 bases and J lost 8; bases outside the gene matches: 12. The germline CDR1 and CDR2 sequences are SGHNT and YYREEE (reference sequence). The CDR3 is 15 residues long. The CDR3 loop is CASRPTGLGDSPLHF. The CDR3 nucleotides are TGTGCCAGCCGTCCGACAGGGCTCGGGGATTCACCCCTCCACTTT.

The chain combines TRBV6-5 with TRBJ1-2; D perhaps matches TRBD1 (5 bases). The CDR3 extends over 14 amino acids. V lost 10 bases to trimming and J lost 4 bases, with 19 bases between them. The germline CDR1 and CDR2 sequences are MNHEY and SVGAGI. CDR3 in amino acids: CATRGDQGGYGYTF. CDR3 in DNA: TGTGCCACACGGGGGGACCAGGGTGGCTATGGCTACACCTTC.

The CDR3 sequence is CASSQDRGDEQYF. The CDR3 bases are TGTGCCAGCAGCCAGGACAGGGGCGACGAGCAGTACTTC. The chain recombines TRBV7-2 with TRBJ2-7; TRBD1 matches 9 bases. The CDR3 has 13 amino acids. The germline gives CDR1 SGHTA, CDR2 FQGNSA. J was trimmed by 5 bases and V by 5 bases; bases with no gene match: 4.

The genes are TRBV7-8 and TRBJ1-2; 9 bases agree with TRBD1. The germline CDR1 and CDR2 sequences are SGHVS and FQNEAQ. The J segment lost 7 bases and the V segment lost 4 bases, leaving 7 bases of the junction unmatched. This CDR3 contains 14 residues. The CDR3 DNA is TGTGCCAGCAGCTCGACCGGGACAGGGATTGGCTACACCTTC. Its translation is CASSSTGTGIGYTF. Using reference TRBV7-8 and TRBJ1-2 for the parts outside the CDR3, the full variable domain is GAGVSQSPRYKVAKRGQDVALRCDPISGHVSLFWYQQALGQGPEFLTYFQNEAQLDKSGLPSDRFFAERPEGSVSTLKIQRTQQEDSAVYLCASSSTGTGIGYTFGSGTRLTVV.

The chain combines TRBV11-2 with TRBJ1-2, with 7 bases lining up with TRBD1. The germline CDR1 and CDR2 sequences are SGHAT and FQNNGV. V dropped 4 bases and J dropped 2; count of bases not matched to a gene: 1. There are 13 residues in the CDR3. CDR3 DNA sequence: TGTGCCAGCAGCTCGGACAGGAACTATGGCTACACCTTC. Residues: CASSSDRNYGYTF.

This chain joins TRBV5-1 and TRBJ2-1, with 14 bases identical to TRBD2. This CDR3 has 17 residues. The germline gives CDR1 SGHRS, CDR2 YFSETQ. V was pared by 4 bases and J by 5 bases, with 8 bases of the junction left unmatched. The CDR3 is CASSLTGTSGSHNEQFF. The CDR3 coding sequence is TGCGCCAGCAGCCTGACCGGGACTAGCGGGAGTCACAATGAGCAGTTCTTC. Complete variable domain (other parts from reference TRBV5-1 and TRBJ2-1): KAGVTQTPRYLIKTRGQQVTLSCSPISGHRSVSWYQQTPGQGLQFLFEYFSETQRNKGNFPGRFSGRQFSNSRSEMNVSTLELGDSALYLCASSLTGTSGSHNEQFFGPGTRLTVL.

This clone was detected only once. The chain employs TRBV27 and TRBJ2-4, with a possible D match to TRBD1 (5 bases). CDR1 is MNHEY, CDR2 SMNVEV, per germline (reference sequence). The CDR3 sequence is 13 residues long. V gave up 4 bases and J gave up 6 bases, with 10 bases separating them. CDR3 loop: CASSSGHVNIQYF. The CDR3 DNA reads TGTGCCAGCAGTTCCGGACACGTAAACATTCAGTACTTC.

The chain has TRBV14 and TRBJ1-2; TRBD1 might be the D (5 bases). Looked up from germline, CDR1 is SGHDN and CDR2 is FVKESK. The CDR3 contains 20 residues. V was pared by 0 bases and J by 0 bases, with 23 bases between. In DNA form, the CDR3 reads TGTGCCAGCAGCCAAGATTTGGAGGGCCCAGGGTGGGCATCTAACTATGGCTACACCTTC. Translated, it gives CASSQDLEGPGWASNYGYTF.